This TCR beta chain appears in the sequencing data of a study of OX40 agonist ivuxolimab in advanced cancers. The repertoire was sequenced with immunoSEQ multiplex PCR; TCRdb's copy has only in-frame clones and lacks some. This sample has some 110,000 clones, with about nine tenths found just once. The receptor comes from an adult with an advanced solid tumor such as melanoma, head and neck, liver or kidney cancer. The sequencing here drew on CD4+ or CD8+ T cells sorted from blood, taken in a trial of the OX40 agonist ivuxolimab.

The CDR3 DNA is TGTGCCACTCGCCTAGGGGGGGGGAATCAAGAGACCCAGTACTTC. It translates to CATRLGGGNQETQYF. The rearrangement joins TRBV6-6 to TRBJ2-5, with a tentative D call TRBD2 (7 bases). CDR1 is MNHNY and CDR2 is SVGAGI in the germline V gene (reference sequence). The CDR3 runs to 15 residues. V dropped 10 bases and J dropped 2 bases, with 20 bases sitting between them.